This is a list of T cell receptor beta chains from one sample in a study of shared T cell receptors in the human thymus. Sequencing used immunoSEQ multiplex PCR; TCRdb keeps in-frame clones, though not all of them. The sample includes about 380,000 clones, about 95% of them seen just once. The sample was thymocytes. The origin of the receptors is a human donor. Each CDR3 is given with its conserved first and last residue. The order of the fields is CDR3 length, J gene, V gene, clone size, D gene, CDR3 DNA, CDR3 protein. A D gene is named only where the DNA matches it firmly. Size tells how often a clone was seen (once, few, many) or the class of an expanded clone, and some rows leave it out.

len: 15; j_gene: TRBJ1-1; v_gene: TRBV29-1; abundance: NA; d_gene: TRBD1; CDR3nt: TGCAGCGTTGAAAAACCGACAGGGGAGAACACTGAAGCTTTCTTT; CDR3aa: CSVEKPTGENTEAFF
len: 14; j_gene: TRBJ2-5; v_gene: TRBV28; abundance: NA; d_gene: TRBD1; CDR3nt: TGTGCCAGCAGGCGGGACAGGGGGCAGGAGACCCAGTACTTC; CDR3aa: CASRRDRGQETQYF
len: 16; j_gene: TRBJ1-2; v_gene: TRBV5-8; abundance: NA; d_gene: TRBD1; CDR3nt: TGTGCCAGCAGCTTCGGGGAAACAGGGGTATGGTTTGGCTACACCTTC; CDR3aa: CASSFGETGVWFGYTF
len: 15; j_gene: TRBJ1-3; v_gene: TRBV28; abundance: once; d_gene: NA; CDR3nt: TGTGCCAGCAGCCCGCGGGGGCAGGCTGGAAACACCATATATTTT; CDR3aa: CASSPRGQAGNTIYF
len: 18; j_gene: TRBJ2-6; v_gene: TRBV5-6; abundance: NA; d_gene: NA; CDR3nt: TGTGCCAGCAGCAAAGGGGGGACTCCTTACTCTGGGGCCAACGTCCTGACTTTC; CDR3aa: CASSKGGTPYSGANVLTF
len: 11; j_gene: TRBJ1-4; v_gene: TRBV28; abundance: few; d_gene: NA; CDR3nt: TGTGCCAGCAGAATTAGTGAAAAACTGTTTTTT; CDR3aa: CASRISEKLFF
len: 16; j_gene: TRBJ2-3; v_gene: TRBV28; abundance: NA; d_gene: NA; CDR3nt: TGTGCCAGCAGTTTAACCGGGACCGGGGAATCAGATACGCAGTATTTT; CDR3aa: CASSLTGTGESDTQYF
len: 13; j_gene: TRBJ1-5; v_gene: TRBV30; abundance: NA; d_gene: NA; CDR3nt: TGTGCCTGGAGCCCCCGGGGGTTTCAGCCCCAGCATTTT; CDR3aa: CAWSPRGFQPQHF
len: 16; j_gene: TRBJ1-2; v_gene: TRBV27; abundance: NA; d_gene: NA; CDR3nt: TGTGCCAGCACCGGGGGTGGGGTTCGAATTTACTATGGCTACACCTTC; CDR3aa: CASTGGGVRIYYGYTF
len: 19; j_gene: TRBJ2-7; v_gene: TRBV5-1; abundance: NA; d_gene: NA; CDR3nt: TGCGCCAGCAGCTTGGAGGGCAGGGAGGAGGTGGCCGACATGGAGGAGCAGTACTTC; CDR3aa: CASSLEGREEVADMEEQYF
len: 9; j_gene: TRBJ1-1; v_gene: TRBV20-1; abundance: NA; d_gene: NA; CDR3nt: TGCAGTGCCGGGGACCCGGCTTTCTTT; CDR3aa: CSAGDPAFF
len: 15; j_gene: TRBJ2-7; v_gene: TRBV7-6; abundance: once; d_gene: NA; CDR3nt: TGTGCCAGCAGCTCGACTGACGGGCGCTCCTACGAGCAGTACTTC; CDR3aa: CASSSTDGRSYEQYF
len: 16; j_gene: TRBJ1-2; v_gene: TRBV5-6; abundance: NA; d_gene: NA; CDR3nt: TGTGCCAGCAGCTCCCCGCTGGGGGCGCGGCGCTATGGCTACACCTTC; CDR3aa: CASSSPLGARRYGYTF
len: 18; j_gene: TRBJ2-1; v_gene: TRBV30; abundance: NA; d_gene: TRBD2; CDR3nt: TGTGCCTGGAGTGTAAGTTTGAGCGGGAGCGTAGGGTTGGATGAGCAGTTCTTC; CDR3aa: CAWSVSLSGSVGLDEQFF
len: 16; j_gene: TRBJ2-6; v_gene: TRBV7-2; abundance: NA; d_gene: NA; CDR3nt: TGTGCCAGCAGCGGCAAAGGAGGGGATGGGGCCAACGTCCTGACTTTC; CDR3aa: CASSGKGGDGANVLTF
len: 16; j_gene: TRBJ1-2; v_gene: TRBV4-2; abundance: NA; d_gene: NA; CDR3nt: TGTGCCAGCAGCCAAGTCACCCGGGACGGCGACTATGGCTACACCTTC; CDR3aa: CASSQVTRDGDYGYTF
len: 11; j_gene: TRBJ1-1; v_gene: TRBV25-1; abundance: NA; d_gene: NA; CDR3nt: TGTGCCAGCAGTGACACCTTTGAAGCTTTCTTT; CDR3aa: CASSDTFEAFF
len: 15; j_gene: TRBJ2-7; v_gene: TRBV28; abundance: NA; d_gene: TRBD1; CDR3nt: TGTGCCAGCAGACTCCTGACAGGGCTGGGCTACGAGCAGTACTTC; CDR3aa: CASRLLTGLGYEQYF
len: 14; j_gene: TRBJ1-1; v_gene: TRBV7-2; abundance: NA; d_gene: NA; CDR3nt: TGTGCCAGCAGCCGGATGGGGGAGAACACTGAAGCTTTCTTT; CDR3aa: CASSRMGENTEAFF
len: 13; j_gene: TRBJ2-5; v_gene: TRBV18; abundance: NA; d_gene: TRBD1; CDR3nt: TGTGCCAGCTCCCCACAGGGGGCGAAGACCCAGTACTTC; CDR3aa: CASSPQGAKTQYF
len: 16; j_gene: TRBJ2-7; v_gene: TRBV10-2; abundance: NA; d_gene: TRBD2; CDR3nt: TGCGCCAGCAGTGAGTCGGGACTAGCGGCAGTCTACGAGCAGTACTTC; CDR3aa: CASSESGLAAVYEQYF
len: 16; j_gene: TRBJ2-2; v_gene: TRBV6-1; abundance: NA; d_gene: TRBD2; CDR3nt: TGTGCCAGCAGTGAAGCGGGACTAGGTTCGACCGGGGAGCTGTTTTTT; CDR3aa: CASSEAGLGSTGELFF
len: 16; j_gene: TRBJ2-3; v_gene: TRBV27; abundance: NA; d_gene: TRBD2; CDR3nt: TGTGCCAGCAGTTTAGGACTAGCGGGAGTGCCAGATACGCAGTATTTT; CDR3aa: CASSLGLAGVPDTQYF
len: 17; j_gene: TRBJ2-7; v_gene: TRBV7-2; abundance: NA; d_gene: NA; CDR3nt: TGTGCCAGCAGCTCACTTGACAGGCATCCCCCTTTATACGAGCAGTACTTC; CDR3aa: CASSSLDRHPPLYEQYF
len: 17; j_gene: TRBJ2-2; v_gene: TRBV19; abundance: NA; d_gene: TRBD1; CDR3nt: TGTGCCAGTAGTATAGGGGGGGACAGGGAAGACACCGGGGAGCTGTTTTTT; CDR3aa: CASSIGGDREDTGELFF
len: 13; j_gene: TRBJ1-2; v_gene: TRBV29-1; abundance: once; d_gene: TRBD1; CDR3nt: TGCAGCGCTCCGACAGGGGGCGGTTATGGCTACACCTTC; CDR3aa: CSAPTGGGYGYTF
len: 17; j_gene: TRBJ1-3; v_gene: TRBV5-4; abundance: NA; d_gene: NA; CDR3nt: TGTGCCAGCAGCTTGGCACAGGGAGGAACGTGGGGAAACACCATATATTTT; CDR3aa: CASSLAQGGTWGNTIYF
len: 14; j_gene: TRBJ2-7; v_gene: TRBV11-2; abundance: NA; d_gene: TRBD1; CDR3nt: TGTGCCAGCACCGACCCGACAGGGGGCAACGAGCAGTACTTC; CDR3aa: CASTDPTGGNEQYF
len: 18; j_gene: TRBJ1-2; v_gene: TRBV7-9; abundance: NA; d_gene: NA; CDR3nt: TGTGCCAGCAGCTTAGGGCGTTTGCAGAATACCAAGAACTATGGCTACACCTTC; CDR3aa: CASSLGRLQNTKNYGYTF
len: 13; j_gene: TRBJ2-7; v_gene: TRBV7-2; abundance: NA; d_gene: NA; CDR3nt: TGTGCCAGCAGCTTAGGAGAGTCCTACGAGCAGTACTTC; CDR3aa: CASSLGESYEQYF
len: 15; j_gene: TRBJ2-2; v_gene: TRBV28; abundance: NA; d_gene: NA; CDR3nt: TGTGCCAGCAGTCCCGGGACCGCGAACACCGGGGAGCTGTTTTTT; CDR3aa: CASSPGTANTGELFF
len: 13; j_gene: TRBJ1-2; v_gene: TRBV7-9; abundance: NA; d_gene: NA; CDR3nt: TGTGCCAGCAGGATGGTCCCGGCAACTGGCTACACCTTC; CDR3aa: CASRMVPATGYTF
len: 15; j_gene: TRBJ2-7; v_gene: TRBV5-6; abundance: NA; d_gene: TRBD1; CDR3nt: TGTGCCAGCAGATTGCCGGGACAGGGGAACCACGAGCAGTACTTC; CDR3aa: CASRLPGQGNHEQYF
len: 15; j_gene: TRBJ2-7; v_gene: TRBV7-2; abundance: NA; d_gene: TRBD2; CDR3nt: TGTGCCAGCAGCCATCCCACTAGCGGGTCCTACGAGCAGTACTTC; CDR3aa: CASSHPTSGSYEQYF
len: 16; j_gene: TRBJ1-1; v_gene: TRBV30; abundance: NA; d_gene: NA; CDR3nt: TGTGCCTGGACCCCGTGGGGCAGGGCGAAAGGCACTGAAGCTTTCTTT; CDR3aa: CAWTPWGRAKGTEAFF
len: 11; j_gene: TRBJ2-1; v_gene: TRBV20-1; abundance: NA; d_gene: NA; CDR3nt: TGCAGTGCTACCACATACAATGAGCAGTTCTTC; CDR3aa: CSATTYNEQFF
len: 14; j_gene: TRBJ2-1; v_gene: TRBV7-6; abundance: NA; d_gene: NA; CDR3nt: TGTGCCAGCAGCTTAGACGGGGGAGGGGGTGAGCAGTTCTTC; CDR3aa: CASSLDGGGGEQFF
len: 12; j_gene: TRBJ2-2; v_gene: TRBV6-5; abundance: NA; d_gene: NA; CDR3nt: TGTGCCAGCAGTTACTCCCGCGGGGAGCTGTTTTTT; CDR3aa: CASSYSRGELFF
len: 15; j_gene: TRBJ2-7; v_gene: TRBV6-1; abundance: NA; d_gene: TRBD2; CDR3nt: TGTGCCAGCAGTGCACCGGGACTAGCGGCTTACGAGCAGTACTTC; CDR3aa: CASSAPGLAAYEQYF
len: 16; j_gene: TRBJ2-3; v_gene: TRBV15; abundance: NA; d_gene: TRBD1; CDR3nt: TGTGCCACCAGCAGATTTACAGGGGTCCGCACAGATACGCAGTATTTT; CDR3aa: CATSRFTGVRTDTQYF
len: 13; j_gene: TRBJ1-5; v_gene: TRBV28; abundance: NA; d_gene: NA; CDR3nt: TGTGCCAGCTTTCCTGGACATAATCAGCCCCAGCATTTT; CDR3aa: CASFPGHNQPQHF
len: 17; j_gene: TRBJ2-7; v_gene: TRBV19; abundance: NA; d_gene: NA; CDR3nt: TGTGCCAGTAGTATTTACTTCAGGACTGGCCTCTCCTACGAGCAGTACTTC; CDR3aa: CASSIYFRTGLSYEQYF